This T cell receptor (beta chain) was found in a study of OX40 agonist ivuxolimab in advanced cancers. Study information: At approximately 83% male, the cohort had a mean age of 60 years, ranging from about 23 to 80.

Libraries were prepared by immunoSEQ multiplex PCR; TCRdb keeps only in-frame clonotypes and omits some of them. The profile shows about 57,000 clones, around 93% of them singletons. Any history of autoimmune disease or systemic immunosuppression disqualified patients. Baseline, cycle 4 day 1, and cycle 7 day 1 were the blood sampling points. The clonotype originates from an adult with an advanced solid tumor such as melanoma, head and neck, liver or kidney cancer. The sample here was CD4+ or CD8+ T cells sorted from blood, taken in a trial of the OX40 agonist ivuxolimab.

CDR3 region: CASILGTEAFF. The CDR3 DNA sequence: TGTGCCAGCATTCTGGGCACTGAAGCTTTCTTT. The rearrangement uses TRBV6-5 and TRBJ1-1; D remains ambiguous. The CDR3 loop spans 11 amino acids. Germline loops: CDR1 MNHEY, CDR2 SVGAGI. V was trimmed by 7 bases and J by 4 bases, leaving 7 bases between them.